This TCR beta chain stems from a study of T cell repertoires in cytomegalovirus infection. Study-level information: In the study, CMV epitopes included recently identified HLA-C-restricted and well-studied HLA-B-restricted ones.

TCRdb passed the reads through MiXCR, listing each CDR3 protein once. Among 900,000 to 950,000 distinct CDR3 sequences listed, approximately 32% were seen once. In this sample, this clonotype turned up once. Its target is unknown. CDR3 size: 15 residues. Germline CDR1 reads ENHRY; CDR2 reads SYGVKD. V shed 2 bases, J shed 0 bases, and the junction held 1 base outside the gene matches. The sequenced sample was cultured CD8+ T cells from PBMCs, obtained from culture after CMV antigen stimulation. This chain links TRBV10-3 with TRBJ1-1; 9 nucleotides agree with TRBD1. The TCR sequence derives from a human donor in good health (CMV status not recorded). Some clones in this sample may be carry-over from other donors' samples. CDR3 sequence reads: CAISEDRGVNTEAFF. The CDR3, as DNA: TGTGCCATCAGTGAGGACAGGGGGGTGAACACTGAAGCTTTCTTT.